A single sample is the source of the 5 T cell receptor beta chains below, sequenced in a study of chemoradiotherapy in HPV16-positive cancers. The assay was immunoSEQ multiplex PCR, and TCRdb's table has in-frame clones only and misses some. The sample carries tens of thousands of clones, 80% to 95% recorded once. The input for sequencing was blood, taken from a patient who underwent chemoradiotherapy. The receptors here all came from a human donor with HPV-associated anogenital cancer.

The chain's CDR3 is CASSRARLGETQYF. The DNA for the CDR3 is TGTGCCAGCAGCCGCGCAAGACTAGGTGAGACCCAGTACTTC. The rearrangement links TRBV7-9 to TRBJ2-5; TRBD2 is a possible D gene (6 bases). Trimming removed 5 bases from V and 5 bases from J, with 15 bases in between. Germline values: CDR1 SEHNR, CDR2 FQNEAQ (reference sequence). This CDR3 is 14 amino acids long.

The CDR3 DNA is TGTGCCAGCAGCTTCTTTAGCGGGGGGGCAGATGAGCAGTTCTTC. The encoded protein is CASSFFSGGADEQFF. The rearrangement joins TRBV11-2 to TRBJ2-1; 11 nucleotides line up with TRBD2. V was clipped by 3 bases and J by 8 bases; unmatched bases: 6. Germline CDR1 reads SGHAT; CDR2 reads FQNNGV. The CDR3 contains 15 residues.

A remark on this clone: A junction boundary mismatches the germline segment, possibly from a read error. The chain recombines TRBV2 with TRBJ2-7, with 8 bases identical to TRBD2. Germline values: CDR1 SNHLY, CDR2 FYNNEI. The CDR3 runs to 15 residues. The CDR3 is CASSSQPEVAGPQPF. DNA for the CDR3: TGTGCCAGCAGTTCCCAACCCGAGGTAGCGGGGCCCCAACCTTTC.

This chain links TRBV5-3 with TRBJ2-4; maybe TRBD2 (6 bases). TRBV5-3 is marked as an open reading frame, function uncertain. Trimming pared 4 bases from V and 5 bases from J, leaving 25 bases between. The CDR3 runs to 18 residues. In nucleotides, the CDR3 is TGTGCCAGAAGCCTAATATTCCCAATGACTGGCGGGGAAAACATTCAGTACTTC. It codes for CARSLIFPMTGGENIQYF.

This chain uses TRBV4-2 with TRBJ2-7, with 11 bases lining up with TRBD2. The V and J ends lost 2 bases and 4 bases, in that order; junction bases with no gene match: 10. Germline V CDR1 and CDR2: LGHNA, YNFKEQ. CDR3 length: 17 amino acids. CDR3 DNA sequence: TGTGCCAGCAGCCAACGCTTTCTAGCGGGAGGTTCTTACGAGCAGTACTTC. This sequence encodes CASSQRFLAGGSYEQYF.